The next 4 T cell receptor beta chains were all read from a single sample in a study of cytomegalovirus exposure and HLA in healthy donors. PCR was performed using 60 Vbeta and 13 Jbeta primers. Repertoires were generated with immunoSEQ multiplex PCR, while TCRdb's copy carries only in-frame clones and drops some. The sample holds 120,000 to 150,000 clones, about 82% seen once. What was sequenced was PBMCs. The receptors were sampled from a male donor in good health and CMV-seronegative.

This rearrangement joins TRBV5-1 to TRBJ2-6, with D tentatively TRBD1 (5 bases). The CDR3 contains 16 residues. With 0 bases removed from V and 2 bases from J, the gap between germline ends came to 9 bases. Germline values: CDR1 SGHRS, CDR2 YFSETQ. The CDR3 region has the DNA TGCGCCAGCAGCTTGGAACAGGTCACTGGGGCCAACGTCCTGACTTTC. Encoded protein: CASSLEQVTGANVLTF.

In this sample, this clone turned up a few times. This rearrangement joins TRBV2 to TRBJ2-5, with D maybe TRBD2 (6 bases). CDR3 length equals 14 residues. The V end was cut by 3 bases, the J end by 9 bases, with 17 bases between. Per the germline V gene, CDR1 is SNHLY and CDR2 is FYNNEI. The CDR3 sequence: CASSEVADLEAQYF. CDR3 coding DNA: TGTGCCAGCAGTGAGGTAGCGGACCTCGAGGCCCAGTACTTC.

The rearrangement links TRBV6-1 to TRBJ2-7, with D possibly matching TRBD1 (6 bases). CDR3 length: 15 residues. Germline CDR1 MNHNS, CDR2 SASEGT. Deletions cut 3 bases from V and 4 bases from J, with 16 bases between. CDR3 nucleotide sequence: TGTGCCAGCAGTGATCCCAGGGGCCAATCATACGAGCAGTACTTC. Amino acids: CASSDPRGQSYEQYF.

V gene TRBV28 combines with J gene TRBJ1-1, with TRBD1 as a possible D gene (6 bases). V lost 5 bases and J lost 1, with 17 bases in between. Looked up from germline, CDR1 is MDHEN and CDR2 is SYDVKM. The CDR3 is 16 residues long. CDR3 amino acids: CASSPRTLGANTEAFF. Written as DNA, the CDR3 is TGTGCCAGCAGTCCCCGGACGCTGGGGGCGAACACTGAAGCTTTCTTT.